The rows below give T cell receptor beta chains drawn from one sample of a study of PD-L1 blockade in urothelial cancer. TCRdb keeps only in-frame clones here, not all; method: immunoSEQ multiplex PCR. This table has about 120,000 clones, 85% to 90% appearing once. This sample comprised PBMCs, obtained around atezolizumab (anti-PD-L1) treatment. The receptors were sampled from a man in his sixties with urothelial cancer. Both conserved end residues are part of each CDR3. D genes are given only for firm matches. Expanded clones are given a class, and other clones once, few, many or no size at all.

J gene: TRBJ2-1
clone size: .
V gene: TRBV4-1
D gene: TRBD2
CDR3 protein: CASSQEDGGEILLRGEQFF
CDR3 DNA: TGCGCCAGCAGCCAGGAGGACGGGGGGGAAATCTTACTACGTGGTGAGCAGTTCTTC

J gene: TRBJ2-3
clone size: .
V gene: TRBV5-1
D gene: TRBD2
CDR3 protein: CASSPWSLAGSTDTQYF
CDR3 DNA: TGCGCCAGCAGCCCCTGGAGTCTAGCGGGGAGCACAGATACGCAGTATTTT

J gene: TRBJ2-1
clone size: once
V gene: TRBV6-5
D gene: .
CDR3 protein: CASSYIGGSIEQFF
CDR3 DNA: TGTGCCAGCAGTTACATCGGGGGTTCGATTGAGCAGTTCTTC

J gene: TRBJ2-7
clone size: .
V gene: TRBV19
D gene: TRBD1
CDR3 protein: CASSARTGVSYEQYF
CDR3 DNA: TGTGCCAGTAGTGCCCGGACAGGGGTTTCCTACGAGCAGTACTTC

J gene: TRBJ1-1
clone size: .
V gene: TRBV7-9
D gene: .
CDR3 protein: CATSVAGPEAFF
CDR3 DNA: TGTGCCACCTCGGTAGCAGGGCCTGAAGCTTTCTTT

J gene: TRBJ1-2
clone size: .
V gene: TRBV5-6
D gene: .
CDR3 protein: CASRGGGYHYGYTF
CDR3 DNA: TGTGCCAGCAGGGGTGGGGGGTACCACTATGGCTACACCTTC

J gene: TRBJ2-1
clone size: .
V gene: TRBV5-1
D gene: .
CDR3 protein: CASAGLGDEQFF
CDR3 DNA: TGCGCCAGCGCGGGCCTGGGCGATGAGCAGTTCTTC

J gene: TRBJ2-3
clone size: .
V gene: TRBV10-1
D gene: TRBD2
CDR3 protein: CASSESGTSGSTDTQYF
CDR3 DNA: TGCGCCAGCAGTGAGTCAGGGACTAGCGGGAGCACAGATACGCAGTATTTT

J gene: TRBJ1-2
clone size: .
V gene: TRBV25-1
D gene: TRBD1
CDR3 protein: CASSPYRGQGYTF
CDR3 DNA: TGTGCCAGCAGCCCCTACAGGGGACAGGGCTACACCTTC

J gene: TRBJ1-1
clone size: .
V gene: TRBV7-3
D gene: .
CDR3 protein: CASSLTGENTEAFF
CDR3 DNA: TGTGCCAGCAGCTTAACAGGGGAAAACACTGAAGCTTTCTTT

J gene: TRBJ2-7
clone size: .
V gene: TRBV28
D gene: .
CDR3 protein: CASSGGTPSYEQYF
CDR3 DNA: TGTGCCAGCAGCGGCGGGACGCCCTCCTACGAGCAGTACTTC

J gene: TRBJ2-3
clone size: once
V gene: TRBV4-3
D gene: TRBD2
CDR3 protein: CASSHILAGGTDTQYF
CDR3 DNA: TGCGCCAGCAGCCATATATTAGCGGGGGGCACAGATACGCAGTATTTT

J gene: TRBJ1-1
clone size: .
V gene: TRBV5-1
D gene: TRBD1
CDR3 protein: CASSFYRGKASTEAFF
CDR3 DNA: TGCGCCAGCAGCTTTTACAGGGGGAAGGCGAGCACTGAAGCTTTCTTT

J gene: TRBJ2-5
clone size: .
V gene: TRBV20-1
D gene: .
CDR3 protein: CSAPPVETQYF
CDR3 DNA: TGCAGTGCTCCTCCTGTGGAGACCCAGTACTTC

J gene: TRBJ2-7
clone size: once
V gene: TRBV28
D gene: TRBD1
CDR3 protein: CASSLNRGYEQYF
CDR3 DNA: TGTGCCAGCAGTTTAAACAGGGGGTACGAGCAGTACTTC

J gene: TRBJ2-7
clone size: few
V gene: TRBV7-9
D gene: .
CDR3 protein: CASSLARSYEQYF
CDR3 DNA: TGTGCCAGCAGCTTAGCTAGAAGTTACGAGCAGTACTTC

J gene: TRBJ2-1
clone size: .
V gene: TRBV7-9
D gene: TRBD1
CDR3 protein: CASSVGTGPLNEQFF
CDR3 DNA: TGTGCCAGCAGCGTCGGGACAGGGCCCTTGAATGAGCAGTTCTTC

J gene: TRBJ2-2
clone size: .
V gene: TRBV5-1
D gene: .
CDR3 protein: CASSLGVRGELFF
CDR3 DNA: TGCGCCAGCAGCTTGGGCGTCCGTGGGGAGCTGTTTTTT

J gene: TRBJ2-3
clone size: once
V gene: TRBV27
D gene: .
CDR3 protein: CASSLSLGLQRGTDTQYF
CDR3 DNA: TGTGCCAGCAGTTTATCCCTCGGACTCCAACGGGGTACAGATACGCAGTATTTT

J gene: TRBJ2-2
clone size: few
V gene: TRBV10-1
D gene: TRBD1
CDR3 protein: CASRTGLDTGELFF
CDR3 DNA: TGCGCCAGCCGGACAGGGTTGGACACCGGGGAGCTGTTTTTT

J gene: TRBJ1-4
clone size: .
V gene: TRBV30
D gene: .
CDR3 protein: CAWSDPGSTNEKLFF
CDR3 DNA: TGTGCCTGGAGTGACCCAGGATCAACTAATGAAAAACTGTTTTTT

J gene: TRBJ2-5
clone size: .
V gene: TRBV7-9
D gene: TRBD2
CDR3 protein: CASRGLAGPETQYF
CDR3 DNA: TGTGCCAGCCGGGGACTAGCGGGACCAGAGACCCAGTACTTC

J gene: TRBJ2-5
clone size: .
V gene: TRBV5-1
D gene: TRBD2
CDR3 protein: CASSPGGGAQETQYF
CDR3 DNA: TGCGCCAGCAGCCCCGGCGGGGGGGCCCAAGAGACCCAGTACTTC

J gene: TRBJ2-3
clone size: .
V gene: TRBV7-9
D gene: TRBD1
CDR3 protein: CASSPGQGGRDTQYF
CDR3 DNA: TGTGCCAGCAGCCCAGGACAGGGTGGGAGAGATACGCAGTATTTT

J gene: TRBJ1-1
clone size: .
V gene: TRBV7-9
D gene: TRBD1
CDR3 protein: CASSPGQGNTEAFF
CDR3 DNA: TGTGCCAGCAGCCCTGGACAGGGTAACACTGAAGCTTTCTTT

J gene: TRBJ1-4
clone size: .
V gene: TRBV5-5
D gene: .
CDR3 protein: CASSPVLPVANEKLFF
CDR3 DNA: TGTGCCAGCAGCCCAGTCCTCCCAGTAGCGAATGAAAAACTGTTTTTT

J gene: TRBJ1-1
clone size: .
V gene: TRBV12-5
D gene: .
CDR3 protein: CASHPGGDTEAFF
CDR3 DNA: TGTGCTAGCCACCCCGGGGGGGACACTGAAGCTTTCTTT

J gene: TRBJ2-1
clone size: .
V gene: TRBV9
D gene: TRBD2
CDR3 protein: CASSVGGGPSYNEQFF
CDR3 DNA: TGTGCCAGCAGCGTAGGCGGGGGGCCTTCCTACAATGAGCAGTTCTTC

J gene: TRBJ1-1
clone size: .
V gene: TRBV19
D gene: TRBD1
CDR3 protein: CASSMTGGRGTEAFF
CDR3 DNA: TGTGCCAGTAGTATGACAGGGGGCAGGGGCACTGAAGCTTTCTTT

J gene: TRBJ2-5
clone size: once
V gene: TRBV27
D gene: .
CDR3 protein: CASSFGQSKTQYF
CDR3 DNA: TGTGCCAGCAGTTTTGGGCAGAGTAAGACCCAGTACTTC

J gene: TRBJ1-5
clone size: few
V gene: TRBV6-1
D gene: .
CDR3 protein: CASSEIGGVGQPQHF
CDR3 DNA: TGTGCCAGCAGTGAAATAGGAGGGGTCGGTCAGCCCCAGCATTTT

J gene: TRBJ2-7
clone size: .
V gene: TRBV9
D gene: TRBD1
CDR3 protein: CASSEEGQGAYEQYF
CDR3 DNA: TGTGCCAGCAGCGAAGAGGGACAGGGGGCTTACGAGCAGTACTTC

J gene: TRBJ2-5
clone size: .
V gene: TRBV5-1
D gene: TRBD2
CDR3 protein: CASSLTAGVETQYF
CDR3 DNA: TGCGCCAGCAGCTTGACAGCGGGAGTGGAGACCCAGTACTTC

J gene: TRBJ2-3
clone size: once
V gene: TRBV11-3
D gene: .
CDR3 protein: CASSLLGSGGTDTQYF
CDR3 DNA: TGTGCCAGCAGTCTATTAGGGTCGGGAGGCACAGATACGCAGTATTTT

J gene: TRBJ2-7
clone size: .
V gene: TRBV10-3
D gene: .
CDR3 protein: CAISDTSYEQYF
CDR3 DNA: TGTGCCATCAGCGACACCTCCTACGAGCAGTACTTC

J gene: TRBJ2-7
clone size: .
V gene: TRBV9
D gene: .
CDR3 protein: CASSVGDTVTGEQYF
CDR3 DNA: TGTGCCAGCAGCGTAGGGGACACAGTAACTGGGGAGCAGTACTTC

J gene: TRBJ2-7
clone size: .
V gene: TRBV19
D gene: .
CDR3 protein: CASSSKRTSRDEQYF
CDR3 DNA: TGTGCCAGTAGTTCAAAACGGACTTCCCGGGACGAGCAGTACTTC

J gene: TRBJ2-7
clone size: .
V gene: TRBV14
D gene: TRBD1
CDR3 protein: CASSQPGQGVGEQYF
CDR3 DNA: TGTGCCAGCAGCCAACCCGGACAGGGGGTGGGTGAGCAGTACTTC

J gene: TRBJ2-3
clone size: .
V gene: TRBV4-2
D gene: .
CDR3 protein: CASSHAPGDTQYF
CDR3 DNA: TGTGCCAGCAGCCACGCCCCCGGAGATACGCAGTATTTT

J gene: TRBJ2-7
clone size: few
V gene: TRBV7-9
D gene: TRBD1
CDR3 protein: CASTGSLAAGGFNEQYF
CDR3 DNA: TGTGCCAGCACCGGATCGTTGGCAGCAGGGGGCTTCAACGAGCAGTACTTC

J gene: TRBJ1-3
clone size: .
V gene: TRBV28
D gene: .
CDR3 protein: CASSFRGTGNTIYF
CDR3 DNA: TGTGCCAGCAGTTTCAGGGGAACTGGAAACACCATATATTTT

J gene: TRBJ2-7
clone size: .
V gene: TRBV29-1
D gene: TRBD1
CDR3 protein: CSVRQGPYEQYF
CDR3 DNA: TGCAGCGTACGACAGGGGCCTTACGAGCAGTACTTC

J gene: TRBJ1-4
clone size: .
V gene: TRBV28
D gene: TRBD1
CDR3 protein: CASRDRDQTSNEKLFF
CDR3 DNA: TGTGCCAGCCGGGACAGGGATCAAACCTCTAATGAAAAACTGTTTTTT

J gene: TRBJ2-2
clone size: .
V gene: TRBV5-4
D gene: .
CDR3 protein: CASSFLATGELFF
CDR3 DNA: TGTGCCAGCAGCTTCTTGGCCACCGGGGAGCTGTTTTTT

J gene: TRBJ2-1
clone size: .
V gene: TRBV6-6
D gene: TRBD1
CDR3 protein: CASRTGTGVNEQFF
CDR3 DNA: TGTGCCAGCAGAACCGGGACAGGGGTCAATGAGCAGTTCTTC

J gene: TRBJ2-1
clone size: once
V gene: TRBV7-6
D gene: TRBD2
CDR3 protein: CASSRGGGSYNEQFF
CDR3 DNA: TGTGCCAGCAGCCGCGGGGGGGGCTCCTACAATGAGCAGTTCTTC

J gene: TRBJ2-3
clone size: .
V gene: TRBV11-3
D gene: TRBD2
CDR3 protein: CASSLSGVVDTQYF
CDR3 DNA: TGTGCCAGCAGCTTAAGCGGGGTGGTAGATACGCAGTATTTT

J gene: TRBJ2-2
clone size: .
V gene: TRBV10-3
D gene: .
CDR3 protein: CAISTPPGLGNTGELFF
CDR3 DNA: TGTGCCATCAGTACCCCACCGGGACTGGGGAACACCGGGGAGCTGTTTTTT

J gene: TRBJ2-3
clone size: .
V gene: TRBV6-6
D gene: .
CDR3 protein: CASSNQGTDTQYF
CDR3 DNA: TGTGCCAGCAGTAACCAGGGTACAGATACGCAGTATTTT

J gene: TRBJ1-1
clone size: .
V gene: TRBV19
D gene: .
CDR3 protein: CASSMKGLTEAFF
CDR3 DNA: TGTGCCAGTAGTATGAAGGGGCTCACTGAAGCTTTCTTT

J gene: TRBJ1-6
clone size: .
V gene: TRBV7-9
D gene: .
CDR3 protein: CASSSQVGPLHF
CDR3 DNA: TGTGCCAGCAGCTCACAGGTTGGGCCCCTCCACTTT

J gene: TRBJ2-1
clone size: .
V gene: TRBV9
D gene: TRBD2
CDR3 protein: CASSVGTSGRDEQFF
CDR3 DNA: TGTGCCAGCAGCGTAGGTACTAGCGGGAGGGATGAGCAGTTCTTC

J gene: TRBJ2-7
clone size: .
V gene: TRBV4-3
D gene: TRBD1
CDR3 protein: CASSPDRGSYEQYF
CDR3 DNA: TGCGCCAGCAGCCCAGACAGGGGAAGCTACGAGCAGTACTTC

J gene: TRBJ2-3
clone size: .
V gene: TRBV7-6
D gene: .
CDR3 protein: CASSLQGATSTDTQYF
CDR3 DNA: TGTGCCAGCAGCCTCCAGGGCGCTACTAGCACAGATACGCAGTATTTT